What follows describes a single T cell receptor (beta chain). Antigen specificity is unknown. This likely comes from a read error, as the CDR3 has no conserved phenylalanine or tryptophan at its end. The data originate from a study of identifying expanded T cells in peripheral blood. Overall study results and limits: Across healthy donors, higher total template counts meant significantly greater approximately two-week count variance. Over about two and four weeks, about 15 and 19 clones changed, versus approximately 1.2 between replicates.

TCRdb's table, derived via immunoSEQ multiplex PCR, lists solely in-frame clones and lacks some. The sample lists about 85,000 clones; around 89% were seen once. V gave up 4 bases and J gave up 5 bases; unmatched junction bases: 14. The CDR3 sequence is 17 residues long. Per germline, CDR1 SGHAT and CDR2 FQNNGV. Healthy donors had no documented immune events, such as infections, while sampled. The chain couples TRBV11-2 to TRBJ1-1, with 9 nucleotides matching TRBD1. The sequenced sample consisted of blood. The TCR comes from a person between 18 and 69 years old in good health. For the CDR3, the DNA is TGTGCCAGCAGCTCAAACAGGGGGCGACGGGGTATTACTGAAGCTTTCCTT. It translates to CASSSNRGRRGITEAFL.